This TCR beta chain was obtained from a study of glioma-infiltrating T cells. The study, taken as a whole, reports: Very few CDR3 sequences were shared between tissue and blood. Above-expected tissue-blood divergence occurred in all gliomas, most in low-grade ones.

The CDR3 is 11 amino acids. Trimming took 2 bases from V and 14 from J, leaving 14 bases between them. Germline assignment: CDR1 GTSNPN and CDR2 SVGIG (reference sequence). Using RNA template, CDR3s of TCR alpha and beta were amplified with iRepertoire arm-PCR. One-step reverse transcription and amplification started from around 100-400 ng of tissue mRNA or PBMC total RNA. TCRdb fed the multiplex PCR reads into MiXCR, producing one record per CDR3 protein. The repertoire holds 10,000 to 15,000 distinct CDR3 sequences, with around a quarter as singletons. This clonotype was seen a few times. Its antigen remains unknown.

The TCR comes from a human donor with low-grade glioma or glioblastoma, undergoing nonglioma brain surgery, or in good health (not recorded which). V and J are TRBV30 and TRBJ2-3; maybe TRBD2 (6 bases). The sample taken for sequencing was glioma tissue, nonneoplastic brain tissue, or PBMCs (not recorded which). The CDR3 sequence is CAWSSGTLVYF. The CDR3 bases are TGTGCCTGGAGTTCTGGGACTCTAGTGTATTTT.